This T cell receptor beta chain was obtained from a study of T cell responses to AZD1222 COVID-19 vaccine. Germline V gives CDR1 LNHDA, CDR2 SQIVND (reference sequence). There are 13 residues in the CDR3. V shed 10 bases, J shed 5 bases, and the junction held 10 bases outside the gene matches. Study conclusions and caveats: Sampled repertoires all dated from after the peak T cell response. Donors skewed white British and female; clonal diversity was possibly underestimated. Nearly half of spike-specific TCRs reportedly target variant regions that are unmutated in the B.1.351 and B.1.1.7 variants.

Note on this clone: Its antigen is still unknown.

Assay: immunoSEQ multiplex PCR; the TCRdb copy retains only in-frame clones and omits some. This sample has approximately 110,000 clones; roughly 89% occur once, and the top ten carry 3.5% to 4.5%. The rearrangement links TRBV19 to TRBJ1-1; TRBD1 aligns across 7 bases. Sequencing used peripheral blood, obtained on day 0 of AZD1222 vaccination. This sequence originates from an adult in good health. The CDR3 region has the DNA TGTGCCACCACCCCGACAGGGTGGACTGAAGCTTTCTTT. Its translation: CATTPTGWTEAFF.